The 5 T cell receptor beta chains in this list originate from one sample, sequenced in a study of cytomegalovirus exposure and HLA in healthy donors. Primers included in the PCR were 60 Vbeta and 13 Jbeta primers. The repertoire was sequenced with immunoSEQ multiplex PCR; TCRdb's copy has only in-frame clones and lacks some. Among around 150,000 clones listed, around 57% were seen once. Sequenced: PBMCs. The receptors were sampled from a male donor in good health and CMV-seronegative.

This clone was observed once. The chain couples TRBV5-1 to TRBJ1-1, with TRBD1 as a possible D gene (6 bases). Per germline, CDR1 SGHRS and CDR2 YFSETQ. This CDR3 has 15 amino acids. Trimming took 0 bases from V and 4 from J, leaving 13 bases between them. Here the CDR3 reads CASSLATGMSTEAFF. As DNA, the CDR3 is TGCGCCAGCAGCTTGGCCACAGGGATGAGCACTGAAGCTTTCTTT.

The chain combines TRBV11-2 with TRBJ1-4; D is possibly TRBD1 (6 bases). V lost 3 bases and J lost 8, with 13 bases in between. Germline CDR1 SGHAT, CDR2 FQNNGV. The CDR3 length is 14 residues. The CDR3 DNA follows: TGTGCCAGCAGCTTTGAGAGGGGGTTGGAAAAACTGTTTTTT. It is translated as CASSFERGLEKLFF.

The chain uses TRBV11-2 and TRBJ1-5; D gene unclear. This CDR3 contains 14 residues. The V gene's germline CDR1 is SGHAT and CDR2 FQNNGV. Trimming removed 3 bases at V and 6 bases at J, with 12 bases between. CDR3 residues: CASSFSTGSQPQHF. DNA for the CDR3: TGTGCCAGCAGCTTTAGCACTGGGAGTCAGCCCCAGCATTTT.

This clone was counted a single time. The chain joins TRBV6-5 to TRBJ1-3; 8 nucleotides line up with TRBD1. Germline assignment: CDR1 MNHEY and CDR2 SVGAGI. The V and J ends lost 6 bases and 8 bases, in that order; junction bases with no gene match: 12. The CDR3 is 15 amino acids. CDR3 sequence reads: CASSQQGGIAHTIYF. CDR3 in DNA: TGTGCCAGCAGCCAACAGGGGGGGATCGCCCACACCATATATTTT.

The rearrangement links TRBV7-6 to TRBJ2-5; 9 nucleotides align to TRBD1. The CDR3 covers 17 residues. In germline, CDR1 is SGHVS, CDR2 FNYEAQ. Trimming cost V 0 bases and J 1 base; bases outside gene matches: 6. CDR3 in amino acids: CASSLALMGQGQETQYF. CDR3 sequence (DNA): TGTGCCAGCAGCTTAGCGTTAATGGGACAGGGCCAAGAGACCCAGTACTTC.